The rows below give T cell receptor beta chains drawn from one sample of a study of shared clonotypes between healthy human individuals. Produced via immunoSEQ multiplex PCR; TCRdb's table is partial and in-frame only. This table has more than 2 million clones, about 93% appearing once. Specimen: naive CD8+ T cells from PBMCs. These receptors all stem from a man aged 18 to 30 in good health. Some clones in this sample may be carry-over from other donors' samples. Each CDR3 is given with its conserved first and last residue. The order of the fields is J gene, V gene, clone size, D gene, CDR3 protein, CDR3 DNA. A D gene is named only where the DNA matches it firmly. The size entry is marked missing in some rows and otherwise reads once, few, many or a size class.

TRBJ2-4	TRBV6-1	-	-	CASSAGLWDIQYF	TGTGCCAGCAGTGCGGGGCTATGGGACATTCAGTACTTC
TRBJ2-3	TRBV7-9	-	-	CASSLEGTANTQYF	TGTGCCAGCAGCTTAGAAGGGACGGCCAATACGCAGTATTTT
TRBJ1-5	TRBV30	few	TRBD1	CAWSVGAGGQPQHF	TGTGCCTGGAGTGTTGGGGCAGGGGGTCAGCCCCAGCATTTT
TRBJ2-7	TRBV6-6	-	TRBD2	CATSERGNNYEQYF	TGTGCCACCTCTGAGCGGGGAAATAACTACGAGCAGTACTTC
TRBJ2-3	TRBV27	-	-	CASRETADTQYF	TGTGCCAGCAGGGAGACAGCGGATACGCAGTATTTT
TRBJ2-6	TRBV27	once	-	CASSFVLGANVLTF	TGTGCCAGCAGTTTCGTCCTAGGGGCCAACGTCCTGACTTTC
TRBJ2-7	TRBV6-5	-	TRBD1	CASSYSIIQGTYEQYF	TGTGCCAGCAGTTACTCGATCATACAGGGGACCTACGAGCAGTACTTC
TRBJ1-4	TRBV14	-	-	CASSPLGSPNEKLFF	TGTGCCAGCAGCCCTTTGGGGTCGCCTAATGAAAAACTGTTTTTT
TRBJ1-6	TRBV28	-	-	CASRPPPHLGPLGSPLHF	TGTGCCAGCAGACCCCCGCCCCACCTGGGCCCCTTGGGATCACCCCTCCACTTT
TRBJ1-4	TRBV7-6	-	-	CASSLAGRDDEKLFF	TGTGCCAGCAGCTTAGCTGGCAGGGATGACGAAAAACTGTTTTTT
TRBJ2-7	TRBV4-1	-	TRBD1	CASSQEPGQGNEQYF	TGCGCCAGCAGCCAAGAACCGGGACAGGGGAACGAGCAGTACTTC
TRBJ1-1	TRBV6-5	-	TRBD1	CASRWTGGSNTEAFF	TGTGCCAGCAGGTGGACAGGGGGATCTAACACTGAAGCTTTCTTT
TRBJ2-7	TRBV6-6	-	-	CASSYSSEAYEQYF	TGTGCCAGCAGTTACTCTTCCGAAGCCTACGAGCAGTACTTC
TRBJ2-5	TRBV10-1	-	-	CASSESGTQYF	TGCGCCAGCAGTGAGTCGGGGACCCAGTACTTC
TRBJ1-2	TRBV6-5	-	-	CASSYEVNYGYTF	TGTGCCAGCAGTTACGAAGTTAACTATGGCTACACCTTC
TRBJ2-7	TRBV27	-	-	CASSPLGNEQYF	TGTGCCAGCAGTCCCTTGGGAAACGAGCAGTACTTC
TRBJ2-1	TRBV28	-	-	CASSLPALSSYNEQFF	TGTGCCAGCAGTTTACCAGCTCTAAGCTCCTACAATGAGCAGTTCTTC
TRBJ2-2	TRBV6-1	-	-	CASRQGTGELFF	TGTGCCAGCAGACAGGGAACCGGGGAGCTGTTTTTT
TRBJ2-1	TRBV7-9	-	TRBD1	CASSLEGDRVDEQFF	TGTGCCAGCAGCTTAGAAGGGGACAGGGTGGATGAGCAGTTCTTC
TRBJ1-1	TRBV5-1	-	TRBD1	CATQGGQGNTEAFF	TGCGCCACCCAAGGGGGACAGGGGAACACTGAAGCTTTCTTT
TRBJ1-2	TRBV10-3	-	TRBD1	CAIATGGGYGYTF	TGTGCCATCGCAACAGGGGGCGGCTATGGCTACACCTTC
TRBJ2-5	TRBV5-4	-	TRBD1	CASSFRQGLQETQYF	TGTGCCAGCAGCTTCCGACAGGGATTGCAAGAGACCCAGTACTTC
TRBJ2-7	TRBV4-2	-	-	CASSQDGLSSYEQYF	TGTGCCAGCAGCCAAGATGGGCTCAGCTCCTACGAGCAGTACTTC
TRBJ1-2	TRBV19	-	TRBD1	CASSTQGFGYTF	TGTGCCAGTAGTACACAGGGGTTTGGCTACACCTTC
TRBJ2-2	TRBV29-1	once	-	CSVDPGLGVTGELFF	TGCAGCGTTGACCCAGGGCTCGGAGTCACCGGGGAGCTGTTTTTT
TRBJ1-4	TRBV9	-	-	CASSVVGTTNEKLFF	TGTGCCAGCAGCGTAGTGGGCACGACTAATGAAAAACTGTTTTTT
TRBJ1-1	TRBV28	-	-	CASTQRGGPNTEAFF	TGTGCCAGCACCCAGAGGGGGGGACCGAACACTGAAGCTTTCTTT
TRBJ2-3	TRBV7-3	-	TRBD2	CASSLTGGLAGSTDTQYF	TGTGCCAGCAGCTTAACGGGCGGTCTAGCGGGTAGCACAGATACGCAGTATTTT
TRBJ2-7	TRBV5-6	-	TRBD2	CASSLGTSGAYEQYF	TGTGCCAGCAGCTTAGGGACTAGCGGGGCTTACGAGCAGTACTTC
TRBJ2-6	TRBV27	-	TRBD1	CASQDRNSGANVLTF	TGTGCCAGCCAGGACAGGAACTCTGGGGCCAACGTCCTGACTTTC
TRBJ2-7	TRBV7-8	-	TRBD1	CASSYLGQGSFEQYF	TGTGCCAGCAGCTACCTGGGACAGGGGTCATTCGAGCAGTACTTC
TRBJ2-3	TRBV7-9	-	TRBD2	CASSSGLGVSVFTDTQYF	TGTGCCAGCAGCTCGGGACTAGGGGTTTCGGTGTTCACAGATACGCAGTATTTT
TRBJ2-5	TRBV7-9	-	TRBD1	CASRKQGRSETQYF	TGTGCCAGCAGGAAACAGGGGCGGTCCGAGACCCAGTACTTC
TRBJ1-1	TRBV5-1	-	TRBD1	CASSRAFTGVNTEAFF	TGCGCCAGCAGCCGGGCCTTTACAGGGGTGAACACTGAAGCTTTCTTT
TRBJ2-7	TRBV28	-	-	CASSFSPQEHYEQYF	TGTGCCAGCAGTTTCTCCCCACAGGAACACTACGAGCAGTACTTC
TRBJ1-4	TRBV11-2	-	-	CASSLGRREGKLFF	TGTGCCAGCAGCTTAGGGCGGCGTGAGGGAAAACTGTTTTTT
TRBJ2-7	TRBV21-1	-	-	CASSRGTKSYEQYF	TGTGCCAGCAGCAGAGGGACCAAGAGCTACGAGCAGTACTTC
TRBJ2-3	TRBV9	-	TRBD2	CASSTSGGTDTQYF	TGTGCCAGCAGCACTAGCGGGGGCACAGATACGCAGTATTTT
TRBJ1-1	TRBV28	-	-	CASSWRRGRTEAFF	TGTGCCAGCAGTTGGCGAAGGGGGAGGACTGAAGCTTTCTTT
TRBJ2-7	TRBV27	-	-	CASSPRAGQTYEQYF	TGTGCCAGCAGTCCCAGGGCGGGACAGACCTACGAGCAGTACTTC
TRBJ2-7	TRBV15	-	-	CATSRDLTVGPEQYF	TGTGCCACCAGCAGAGATTTGACGGTGGGCCCCGAGCAGTACTTC
TRBJ1-5	TRBV4-1	-	-	CASSRHLGQPQHF	TGCGCCAGCAGCCGGCACTTGGGGCAGCCCCAGCATTTT
TRBJ2-7	TRBV19	-	-	CASSIEGVTEQYF	TGTGCCAGTAGTATAGAGGGCGTTACCGAGCAGTACTTC
TRBJ2-1	TRBV5-1	-	TRBD2	CASTAQGTREGPGGNEQFF	TGCGCCAGCACCGCTCAAGGAACCAGGGAGGGACCCGGGGGCAATGAGCAGTTCTTC
TRBJ1-4	TRBV9	-	-	CASAVHRNEKLFF	TGTGCCAGCGCAGTTCACCGTAATGAAAAACTGTTTTTT